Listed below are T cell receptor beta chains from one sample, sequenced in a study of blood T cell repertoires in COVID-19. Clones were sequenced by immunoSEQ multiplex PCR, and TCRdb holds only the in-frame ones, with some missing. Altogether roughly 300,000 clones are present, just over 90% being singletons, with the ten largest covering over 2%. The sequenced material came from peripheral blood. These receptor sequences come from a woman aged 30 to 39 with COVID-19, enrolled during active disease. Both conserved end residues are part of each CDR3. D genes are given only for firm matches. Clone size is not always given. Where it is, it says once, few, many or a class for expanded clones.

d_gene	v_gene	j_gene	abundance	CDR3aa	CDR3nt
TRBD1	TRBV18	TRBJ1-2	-	CASSTQSFDRENGYTF	TGTGCCAGCTCAACACAATCTTTTGACAGGGAGAATGGCTACACCTTC
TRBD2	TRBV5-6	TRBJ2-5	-	CASSPRGGRAEETQYF	TGTGCCAGCAGCCCGAGGGGCGGGAGGGCCGAAGAGACCCAGTACTTC
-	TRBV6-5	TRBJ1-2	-	CASSTRFGADYGYTF	TGTGCCAGCAGTACCCGATTTGGGGCAGACTATGGCTACACCTTC
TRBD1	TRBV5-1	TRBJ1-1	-	CASSTDTGANTEAFF	TGCGCCAGCAGCACAGATACAGGGGCGAACACTGAAGCTTTCTTT
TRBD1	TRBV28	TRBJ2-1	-	CASSLSGTGRHEQFF	TGTGCCAGCAGTTTGTCCGGGACAGGGCGGCATGAGCAGTTCTTC
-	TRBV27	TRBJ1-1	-	CASSLLGGNTEAFF	TGTGCCAGCAGTTTATTGGGAGGGAACACTGAAGCTTTCTTT
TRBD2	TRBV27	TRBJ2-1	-	CASSPSSSGSSPYNEQFF	TGTGCCAGCAGTCCCTCTTCTAGCGGGAGCAGCCCCTACAATGAGCAGTTCTTC
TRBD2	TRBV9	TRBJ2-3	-	CASSPKAGGPPDTQYF	TGTGCCAGCAGCCCCAAAGCGGGAGGGCCCCCAGATACGCAGTATTTT
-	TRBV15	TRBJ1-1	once	CATSSAGEGTEAFF	TGTGCCACCAGCAGCGCGGGGGAGGGCACTGAAGCTTTCTTT
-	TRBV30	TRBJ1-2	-	CACQGFFDYGYTF	TGTGCCTGTCAGGGGTTTTTCGACTATGGCTACACCTTC
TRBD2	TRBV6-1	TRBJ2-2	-	CASSVLAGGNTGELFF	TGTGCCAGCAGTGTATTAGCGGGAGGAAACACCGGGGAGCTGTTTTTT
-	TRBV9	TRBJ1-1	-	CASSVDPGKNTEAFF	TGTGCCAGCAGCGTAGATCCAGGGAAGAACACTGAAGCTTTCTTT
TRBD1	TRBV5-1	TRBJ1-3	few	CASSLMGQGDLNSGNTIYF	TGCGCCAGCAGCTTGATGGGACAGGGGGATTTAAACTCTGGAAACACCATATATTTT
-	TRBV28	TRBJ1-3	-	CASSLVGRGNTIYF	TGTGCCAGCAGTTTAGTGGGGCGAGGAAACACCATATATTTT
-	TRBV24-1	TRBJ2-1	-	CATSARGQPYNEQFF	TGTGCCACCAGTGCCCGGGGACAACCTTACAATGAGCAGTTCTTC
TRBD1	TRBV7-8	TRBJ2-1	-	CASSATGTGGRNEQFF	TGTGCCAGCAGCGCGACCGGGACAGGGGGAAGGAATGAGCAGTTCTTC
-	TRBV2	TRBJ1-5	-	CASSESQGKRNQPQHF	TGTGCCAGCAGTGAGTCGCAGGGGAAGCGCAATCAGCCCCAGCATTTT
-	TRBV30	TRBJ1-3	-	CAWSVQVGNTIYF	TGTGCCTGGAGTGTACAGGTTGGAAACACCATATATTTT
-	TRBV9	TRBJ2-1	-	CASSGSGLNEQFF	TGTGCCAGCAGCGGATCAGGGCTCAATGAGCAGTTCTTC
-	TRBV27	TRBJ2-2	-	CASSLWASINRDTGELFF	TGTGCCAGCAGTTTATGGGCTAGCATCAATCGGGACACCGGGGAGCTGTTTTTT
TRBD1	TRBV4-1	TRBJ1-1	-	CASSQAVTGGNTEAFF	TGCGCCAGCAGCCAAGCTGTGACAGGGGGGAACACTGAAGCTTTCTTT
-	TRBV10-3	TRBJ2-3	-	CAISEPGTTDTQYF	TGTGCCATCAGTGAGCCGGGAACCACAGATACGCAGTATTTT
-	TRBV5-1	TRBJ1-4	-	CASSLKPNEKLFF	TGCGCCAGCAGCTTAAAGCCGAATGAAAAACTGTTTTTT
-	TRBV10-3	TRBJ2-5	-	CAISGQPSSGETQYF	TGTGCCATCAGTGGCCAACCGTCTTCGGGGGAGACCCAGTACTTC
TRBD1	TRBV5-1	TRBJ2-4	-	CASSQLDQGQPHF	TGCGCCAGCAGCCAACTGGACCAGGGACAGCCCCACTTC
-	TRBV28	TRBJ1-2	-	CASSPPLGASYGYTF	TGTGCCAGCAGCCCCCCCCTAGGCGCGAGCTATGGCTACACCTTC
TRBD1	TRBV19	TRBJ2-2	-	CASSVQGAGAGELFF	TGTGCCAGTAGTGTGCAGGGGGCGGGCGCCGGGGAGCTGTTTTTT
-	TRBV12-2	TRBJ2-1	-	CASRLGPAGDKHNEQFF	TGTGCAAGTCGCTTAGGCCCGGCAGGGGATAAGCACAATGAGCAGTTCTTC
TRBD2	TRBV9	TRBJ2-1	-	CASSVEGLAGEGVFF	TGTGCCAGCAGCGTAGAGGGACTAGCGGGAGAGGGCGTGTTCTTC
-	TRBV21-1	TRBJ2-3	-	CASSKRGTGGETDTQYF	TGTGCCAGCAGCAAAAGGGGGACAGGGGGCGAGACAGATACGCAGTATTTT
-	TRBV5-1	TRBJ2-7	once	CASSLVQAGAATYEQYF	TGCGCCAGCAGCTTGGTTCAGGCAGGAGCGGCTACCTACGAGCAGTACTTC
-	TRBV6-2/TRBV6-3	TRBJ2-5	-	CASSYRNSLPIYQETQYF	TGTGCCAGCAGTTACCGTAACAGCTTACCCATATACCAAGAGACCCAGTACTTC
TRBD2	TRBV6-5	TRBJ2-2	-	CASRSLAGDTGELFF	TGTGCCAGCAGATCCCTAGCGGGAGACACCGGGGAGCTGTTTTTT
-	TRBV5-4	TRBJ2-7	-	CASSLDSGGAEQYF	TGTGCCAGCAGCTTGGATTCTGGGGGGGCCGAGCAGTACTTC
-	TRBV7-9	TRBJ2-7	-	CASGEIQAGWTYEQYF	TGTGCCAGCGGTGAGATACAGGCAGGGTGGACCTACGAGCAGTACTTC
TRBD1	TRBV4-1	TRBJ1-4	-	CASSPLTGQANEKLFF	TGCGCCAGCAGCCCACTCACGGGACAGGCTAATGAAAAACTGTTTTTT
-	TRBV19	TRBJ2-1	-	CASSHRTERNEQFF	TGTGCCAGTAGTCATAGGACAGAGCGGAATGAGCAGTTCTTC
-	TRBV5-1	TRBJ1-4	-	CASSLDSGGRSEKLFF	TGCGCCAGCAGCTTGGACAGCGGGGGAAGAAGTGAAAAACTGTTTTTT
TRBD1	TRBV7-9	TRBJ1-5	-	CASSPTTGQPNQPQHF	TGTGCCAGCAGCCCTACGACGGGACAGCCTAATCAGCCCCAGCATTTT
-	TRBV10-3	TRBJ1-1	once	CAISETGQVDTEAFF	TGTGCCATCAGTGAGACAGGGCAGGTCGACACTGAAGCTTTCTTT
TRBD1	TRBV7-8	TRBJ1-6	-	CASSRRTGNSPLHF	TGTGCCAGCAGCCGCAGGACAGGGAATTCACCCCTCCACTTT
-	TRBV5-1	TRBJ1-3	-	CASSLDMSSGNTIYF	TGCGCCAGCAGCTTGGATATGTCCTCTGGAAACACCATATATTTT
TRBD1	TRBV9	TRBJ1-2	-	CASSYGQGSSYGYTF	TGTGCCAGCAGCTACGGACAGGGCAGTAGCTATGGCTACACCTTC
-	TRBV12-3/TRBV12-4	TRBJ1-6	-	CASGRDLSPLHF	TGTGCCAGCGGCAGGGATCTTTCACCCCTCCACTTT
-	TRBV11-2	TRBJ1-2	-	CASSLGLFYGYTF	TGTGCCAGCAGCTTGGGCCTCTTCTATGGCTACACCTTC
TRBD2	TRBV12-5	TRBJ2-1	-	CASGLGTFGLAGHNEQFF	TGTGCTAGTGGTTTGGGTACCTTTGGACTAGCGGGCCACAATGAGCAGTTCTTC
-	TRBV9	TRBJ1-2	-	CASSVELGDRGYTF	TGTGCCAGCAGCGTAGAGCTCGGGGATCGAGGCTACACCTTC
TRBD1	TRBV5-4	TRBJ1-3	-	CASSSTGAGNTIYF	TGTGCCAGCAGCTCTACAGGGGCTGGAAACACCATATATTTT
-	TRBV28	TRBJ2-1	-	CASSRRGGYNEQFF	TGTGCCAGCAGTCGGAGGGGGGGGTACAATGAGCAGTTCTTC
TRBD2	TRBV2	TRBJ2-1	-	CASSDEPRLAGGNEQFF	TGTGCCAGCAGTGATGAACCCCGACTAGCGGGGGGCAATGAGCAGTTCTTC
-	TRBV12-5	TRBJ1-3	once	CAIAGRAGNTIYF	TGTGCTATAGCCGGCCGGGCTGGAAACACCATATATTTT